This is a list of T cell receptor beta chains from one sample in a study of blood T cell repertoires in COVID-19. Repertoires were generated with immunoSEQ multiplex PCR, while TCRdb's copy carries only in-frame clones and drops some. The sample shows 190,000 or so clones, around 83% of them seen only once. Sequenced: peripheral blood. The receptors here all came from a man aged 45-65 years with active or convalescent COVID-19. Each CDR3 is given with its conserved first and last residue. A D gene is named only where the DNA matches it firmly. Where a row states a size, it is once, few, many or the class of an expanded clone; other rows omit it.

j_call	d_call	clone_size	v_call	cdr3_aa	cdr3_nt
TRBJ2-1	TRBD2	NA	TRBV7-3	CASSQTPGLAGGRSYNEQFF	TGTGCCAGCAGCCAGACACCGGGACTAGCGGGAGGAAGGTCCTACAATGAGCAGTTCTTC
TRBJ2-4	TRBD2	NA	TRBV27	CASSLRREPKNIQYF	TGTGCCAGCAGTTTAAGGCGGGAGCCCAAAAACATTCAGTACTTC
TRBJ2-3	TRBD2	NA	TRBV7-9	CASSLSGRADTQYF	TGTGCCAGCAGCCTTAGCGGGAGGGCAGATACGCAGTATTTT
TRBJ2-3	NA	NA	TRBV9	CASSVVAGRSTDTQYF	TGTGCCAGCAGCGTAGTTGCGGGCCGGAGCACAGATACGCAGTATTTT
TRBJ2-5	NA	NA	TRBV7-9	CASSLGIEETQYF	TGTGCCAGCAGCTTAGGCATCGAGGAGACCCAGTACTTC
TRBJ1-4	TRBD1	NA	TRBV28	CASSPGQGYEKLFF	TGTGCCAGCAGCCCAGGACAGGGGTATGAAAAACTGTTTTTT
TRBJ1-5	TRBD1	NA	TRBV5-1	CASRTGLNQPQHF	TGCGCCAGCAGGACAGGGTTGAATCAGCCCCAGCATTTT
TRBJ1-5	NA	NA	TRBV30	CAWSPGRGQPQHF	TGTGCCTGGAGTCCAGGGCGCGGTCAGCCCCAGCATTTT
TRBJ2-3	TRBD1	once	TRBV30	CAWSVPTGGIYTQYF	TGTGCCTGGAGTGTACCCACAGGGGGCATCTATACGCAGTATTTT
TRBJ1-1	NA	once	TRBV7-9	CASSILGHTGNTEAFF	TGTGCCAGCAGCATACTCGGACATACCGGGAACACTGAAGCTTTCTTT
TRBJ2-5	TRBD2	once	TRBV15	CATSSTAGRGLRETQYF	TGTGCCACCAGCAGTACGGCCGGGAGGGGATTGAGGGAGACCCAGTACTTC
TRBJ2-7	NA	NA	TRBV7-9	CASSPPISNYEQYF	TGTGCCAGCAGCCCCCCTATCTCCAACTACGAGCAGTACTTC
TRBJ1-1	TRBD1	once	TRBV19	CASSQGAVNTEAFF	TGTGCCAGTAGCCAGGGGGCTGTGAACACTGAAGCTTTCTTT
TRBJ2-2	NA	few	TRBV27	CASSWGRGTGELFF	TGTGCCAGCAGTTGGGGAAGGGGCACCGGGGAGCTGTTTTTT
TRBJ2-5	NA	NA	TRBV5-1	CASSLNRETQYF	TGCGCCAGCAGCTTGAATCGAGAGACCCAGTACTTC
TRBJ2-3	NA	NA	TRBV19	CASTPTSSTDTQYF	TGTGCCAGTACCCCAACTTCTAGCACAGATACGCAGTATTTT
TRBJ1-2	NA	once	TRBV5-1	CASSLMTGWSGYTF	TGCGCCAGCAGCTTGATGACTGGGTGGAGTGGCTACACCTTC
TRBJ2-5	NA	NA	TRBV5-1	CASSPRTYQETQYF	TGCGCCAGCAGCCCGAGGACATATCAAGAGACCCAGTACTTC
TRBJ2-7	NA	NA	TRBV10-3	CAIRTQGPYEQYF	TGTGCCATCAGGACACAGGGCCCTTACGAGCAGTACTTC
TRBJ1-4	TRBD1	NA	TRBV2	CASSRQGRDEKLFF	TGTGCCAGCTCAAGACAGGGTCGGGATGAAAAACTGTTTTTT
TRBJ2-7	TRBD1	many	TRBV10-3	CAIGGQGDYEQYF	TGTGCCATCGGCGGACAGGGGGATTACGAGCAGTACTTC
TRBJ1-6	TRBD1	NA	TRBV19	CASSPGQGSPLHF	TGTGCCAGTAGTCCGGGACAGGGTTCACCCCTCCACTTT
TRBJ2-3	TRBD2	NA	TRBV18	CASSLSNSGTSGTTDTQYF	TGTGCCAGCTCACTATCCAATTCGGGGACTAGCGGTACCACAGATACGCAGTATTTT
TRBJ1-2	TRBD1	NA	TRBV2	CASSDGGTVGEGYTF	TGTGCCAGCAGTGACGGAGGGACAGTAGGGGAGGGCTACACCTTC
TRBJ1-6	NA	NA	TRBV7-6	CASSLSPGGGSPLHF	TGTGCCAGCAGCTTATCTCCAGGAGGCGGATCACCCCTCCACTTT
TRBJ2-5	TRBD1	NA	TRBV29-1	CSVWDRETQYF	TGCAGCGTTTGGGACAGAGAGACCCAGTACTTC
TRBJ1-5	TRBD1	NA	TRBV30	CAWTRPGGYQPQHF	TGTGCCTGGACCCGGCCAGGGGGATATCAGCCCCAGCATTTT
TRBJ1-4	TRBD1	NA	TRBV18	CASSRGQASGGEKLFF	TGTGCCAGCTCACGAGGACAGGCAAGCGGGGGTGAAAAACTGTTTTTT
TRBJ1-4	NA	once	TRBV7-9	CASSPRDIPWEKLFF	TGTGCCAGCAGCCCCCGGGACATCCCGTGGGAAAAACTGTTTTTT
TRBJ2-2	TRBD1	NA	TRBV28	CASSPDRTNTGELFF	TGTGCCAGCAGTCCGGACAGGACCAACACCGGGGAGCTGTTTTTT
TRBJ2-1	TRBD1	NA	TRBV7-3	CASSTDRGIYNEQFF	TGTGCCAGCAGCACGGACAGGGGTATTTACAATGAGCAGTTCTTC
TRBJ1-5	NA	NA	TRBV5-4	CASSLGGDQPQHF	TGTGCCAGCAGCTTAGGGGGGGATCAGCCCCAGCATTTT
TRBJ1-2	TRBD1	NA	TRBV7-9	CASSEQGARGYTF	TGTGCCAGCAGCGAACAGGGGGCGCGGGGCTACACCTTC
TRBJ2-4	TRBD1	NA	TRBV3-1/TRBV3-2	CASSPRVGPGTGSIQYF	TGTGCCAGCAGCCCCCGAGTCGGCCCCGGGACAGGGAGCATTCAGTACTTC
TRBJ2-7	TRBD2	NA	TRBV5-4	CASSPTSGRGEQYF	TGTGCCAGCAGCCCGACTAGCGGGAGAGGGGAGCAGTACTTC
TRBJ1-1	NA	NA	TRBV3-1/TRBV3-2	CASSPEGTEAFF	TGTGCCAGCAGCCCGGAGGGAACTGAAGCTTTCTTT
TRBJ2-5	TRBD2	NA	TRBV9	CASSVIAGGQETQYF	TGTGCCAGCAGCGTAATCGCGGGGGGGCAAGAGACCCAGTACTTC
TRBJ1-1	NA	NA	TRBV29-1	CSVDQGGWWTEAFF	TGCAGCGTTGATCAGGGAGGGTGGTGGACTGAAGCTTTCTTT
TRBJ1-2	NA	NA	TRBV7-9	CASSLGGHLYGYTF	TGTGCCAGCAGCTTAGGAGGCCACCTCTATGGCTACACCTTC
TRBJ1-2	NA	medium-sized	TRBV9	CASSAGGGQGYTF	TGTGCCAGCAGCGCCGGTGGGGGCCAGGGCTACACCTTC
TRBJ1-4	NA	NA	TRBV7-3	CASSLLGGAPEKLFF	TGTGCCAGCAGCTTACTCGGGGGGGCGCCTGAAAAACTGTTTTTT
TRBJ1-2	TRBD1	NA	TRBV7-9	CASSLGFRQGAEGGYTF	TGTGCCAGCAGCTTAGGCTTCCGCCAGGGGGCTGAGGGTGGCTACACCTTC
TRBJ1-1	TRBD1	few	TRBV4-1	CASSRGQGNTEAFF	TGCGCCAGCAGCCGTGGACAGGGGAACACTGAAGCTTTCTTT
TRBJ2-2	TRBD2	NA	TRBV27	CASSRLAPDTGELFF	TGTGCCAGCAGCCGACTAGCCCCGGACACCGGGGAGCTGTTTTTT
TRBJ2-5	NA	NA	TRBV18	CASSPPSWETQYF	TGTGCCAGCTCACCACCTAGTTGGGAGACCCAGTACTTC
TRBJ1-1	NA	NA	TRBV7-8	CASSLRQENTEAFF	TGTGCCAGCAGCTTAAGACAGGAGAACACTGAAGCTTTCTTT
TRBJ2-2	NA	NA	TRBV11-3	CASSKAGANTGELFF	TGTGCCAGCAGCAAGGCAGGGGCGAACACCGGGGAGCTGTTTTTT
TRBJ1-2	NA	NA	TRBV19	CASSKRTVTNYGYTF	TGTGCCAGTAGTAAAAGGACAGTTACTAACTATGGCTACACCTTC
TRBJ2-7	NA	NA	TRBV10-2	CASSEVMGPSSYEQYF	TGCGCCAGCAGTGAGGTGATGGGGCCCAGCTCCTACGAGCAGTACTTC
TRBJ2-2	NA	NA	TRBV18	CASSPQANTGELFF	TGTGCCAGCTCACCGCAGGCGAACACCGGGGAGCTGTTTTTT
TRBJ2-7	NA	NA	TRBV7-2	CASSFGPGDEQYF	NA
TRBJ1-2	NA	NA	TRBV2	CASSEGSSYGYTF	TGTGCCAGCAGTGAAGGTTCTAGCTATGGCTACACCTTC
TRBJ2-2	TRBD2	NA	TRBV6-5	CASRGGRVTGELFF	TGTGCCAGCAGGGGCGGGAGGGTCACCGGGGAGCTGTTTTTT
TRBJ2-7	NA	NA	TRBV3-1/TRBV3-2	CASSPLPSGYEQYF	TGTGCCAGCAGCCCACTGCCGTCAGGGTACGAGCAGTACTTC
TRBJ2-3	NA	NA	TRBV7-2	CASSRPGLGVDTQYF	TGTGCCAGCAGCCGCCCGGGCCTCGGGGTAGATACGCAGTATTTT
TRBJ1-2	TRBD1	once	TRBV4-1	CASSHPGGPNYGYTF	TGCGCCAGCAGCCACCCAGGGGGCCCTAACTATGGCTACACCTTC
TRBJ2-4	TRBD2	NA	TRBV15	CATSRTGTSGKGIQYF	TGTGCCACCAGCAGAACCGGGACTAGCGGGAAAGGCATTCAGTACTTC
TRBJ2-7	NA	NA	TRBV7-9	CASSLGQPSYEQYF	TGTGCCAGCAGCTTAGGACAGCCCTCCTACGAGCAGTACTTC
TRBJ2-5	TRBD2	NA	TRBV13	CASSHREWGLAVQETQYF	TGTGCCAGCAGCCACCGAGAGTGGGGACTAGCGGTCCAAGAGACCCAGTACTTC